This entry concerns a single T cell receptor beta chain. The antigen is undetermined. The entry originates in a study of blood T cells in healthy people across ages. Overall study results and limits: Researchers said unsorted PBMCs prevented a conclusive naive versus antigen-experienced comparison.

Then a second PCR, running roughly 7 to 11 cycles, was carried out with a sample-barcoded 5' primer and a J-beta primer mix. TCRdb reanalysed the 5' RACE reads using MiXCR and keeps one entry per CDR3 protein. The data show about 800,000 distinct CDR3 sequences, with roughly 25% seen just once and 3.7% held by the top ten. CDR1 is DFQATT, CDR2 SNEGSKA, per germline (reference sequence). This CDR3 has 14 amino acids. Trimming took 1 base from V and 4 from J; bases not matched to a gene: 4. These data were also reused for a study on T cells of mothers and their children. That study adds: Some 2.7 million TCR beta reads per child versus over 9 million per mother. Inherited differences only slightly affect thymic shaping of TCR recombination output.

Material: blood. The chain couples TRBV20-1 to TRBJ2-5; 9 bases align to TRBD2. The receptor's source is a boy between 10 and 17 years old in good health. In DNA form, the CDR3 reads TGCAGTGCTAGAGCCGGACTAGCGAGAGAGACCCAGTACTTC. Translating gives CSARAGLARETQYF.